What follows are 24 T cell receptor beta chains derived from one specimen sequenced in a study of vaccination effects on CD4 cells after COVID-19. The authors isolated CD4+ T cells after nine to eleven days of culture. Every participant took two doses of the BNT162b2 or mRNA-1273 vaccine. Generated by immunoSEQ multiplex PCR, the TCRdb table keeps only in-frame clones and is missing some. The sample includes about 73,000 clones, roughly four fifths of them seen just once. Their target antigens are unknown. Sample: CD4+ T cells from PBMCs cultured without peptide, taken after COVID-19 vaccination. These receptors all stem from a human donor who received a COVID-19 vaccine.

V gene TRBV3-1 (or the pseudogene TRBV3-2) combines with J gene TRBJ1-2, with TRBD1 matching over 7 bases. V lost 5 bases to trimming and J lost 2 bases; unmatched junction nucleotides: 5. This CDR3 has 14 residues. CDR1 LGHDT and CDR2 YNNKEL come from the germline V gene (reference sequence). The chain's CDR3 is CASSARQGNYGYTF. CDR3 bases: TGTGCCAGCAGCGCACGACAGGGAAACTATGGCTACACCTTC.

The CDR3 spells CASSRPGRGNTIYF. The CDR3 nucleotides are TGTGCCAGTAGTCGCCCCGGGAGGGGAAACACCATATATTTT. The rearrangement uses TRBV19 and TRBJ1-3; no clear D gene. V lost 5 bases and J 4 bases, leaving 12 bases between the germline ends. Germline lookup yields CDR1 LNHDA and CDR2 SQIVND (reference sequence). The CDR3 totals 14 residues.

The chain is built from TRBV6-4 and TRBJ2-5, with a weak D call TRBD1 (6 bases). The CDR3 loop spans 14 amino acids. V shed 10 bases and J shed 0 bases, with 15 bases lying between them. Germline CDR1 and CDR2: MRHNA and SNTAGT. CDR3 bases: TGTGCCAACCCGGACAGCGCGTACCAAGAGACCCAGTACTTC. Its protein product is CANPDSAYQETQYF.

The chain recombines TRBV6-5 with TRBJ1-6; 9 bases match TRBD1. The V gene end was trimmed by 6 bases and the J gene end by 17 bases; junction bases not matched to a gene: 14. The length of the CDR3 is 14 residues. Germline CDR1 reads MNHEY; CDR2 reads SVGAGI. DNA for the CDR3: TGTGCCAGCAGCCCCGGGACAGGGCGGCGGATTTTCCACTTT. Its protein product is CASSPGTGRRIFHF.

The chain couples TRBV2 to TRBJ2-4; TRBD1 agrees at 7 bases. CDR1 and CDR2 (germline): SNHLY, FYNNEI. The CDR3 length is 14 residues. Trimming took 4 bases from V and 6 from J; bases not matched to a gene: 6. Here the CDR3 reads CASSATGSANIQYF. As DNA, the CDR3 is TGTGCCAGCAGTGCGACAGGGTCAGCAAACATTCAGTACTTC.

This clone was observed a single time. The gene calls are TRBV18 and TRBJ2-5; no reliable D call. V lost 8 bases to trimming and J lost 1 base, with 11 bases between them. CDR3 length: 13 amino acids. From germline, CDR1 is KGHSH and CDR2 LQKENI. The CDR3: CASQALTQETQYF. As DNA, the CDR3 is TGTGCCAGCCAGGCCCTTACCCAAGAGACCCAGTACTTC.

The chain carries TRBV6-5 and TRBJ1-3; D perhaps matches TRBD1 (5 bases). The CDR3 covers 15 residues. Germline CDR1 MNHEY, CDR2 SVGAGI. Between the trimmed V and J ends, which lost 6 bases and 0 bases, there was a span of 12 bases. CDR3 sequence: CASRTGHHSGNTIYF. The CDR3 region has the DNA TGTGCCAGCAGGACCGGACACCACTCTGGAAACACCATATATTTT.

The rearrangement joins TRBV19 to TRBJ1-2; D ambiguous. V was cut by 5 bases and J by 0 bases, with 13 bases left in between. The length of the CDR3 is 15 residues. Per the germline V gene, CDR1 is LNHDA and CDR2 is SQIVND (reference sequence). The CDR3 sequence is CASSLSQPTNYGYTF. The CDR3 region has the DNA TGTGCCAGTAGTCTATCCCAGCCGACTAACTATGGCTACACCTTC.

This clone was observed a few times. The chain recombines TRBV18 with TRBJ1-2; TRBD1 aligns across 10 bases. Germline-derived CDR1 and CDR2 are KGHSH and LQKENI. The ends lost 2 bases at V and 7 bases at J; junction bases unmatched: 10. This CDR3 is 16 amino acids long. The CDR3 DNA reads as TGTGCCAGCTCACCAGAGGATGCGGGACAGGGGTCTGGCTACACCTTC. Protein sequence: CASSPEDAGQGSGYTF. Variable domain in full (rest from reference TRBV18 and TRBJ1-2): NAGVMQNPRHLVRRRGQEARLRCSPMKGHSHVYWYRQLPEEGLKFMVYLQKENIIDESGMPKERFSAEFPKEGPSILRIQQVVRGDSAAYFCASSPEDAGQGSGYTFGSGTRLTVV.

The rearrangement uses TRBV18 and TRBJ2-1, with 8 bases aligning to TRBD2. Germline-derived CDR1 and CDR2 are KGHSH and LQKENI. Germline trimming cut 3 bases from V and 5 bases from J; bases unmatched to any gene: 3. This CDR3 contains 14 residues. CDR3 sequence (DNA): TGTGCCAGCTCACCCGGGACTAGTCACAATGAGCAGTTCTTC. Amino acids: CASSPGTSHNEQFF.

The V call is TRBV18, the J call TRBJ2-5; D unclear. In germline, CDR1 is KGHSH, CDR2 LQKENI. The V end lost 3 bases, the J end lost 2 bases, and 10 bases lay between the germline ends. The CDR3 is 14 residues long. The CDR3 sequence is CASSPSRDQETQYF. CDR3 DNA sequence: TGTGCCAGCTCACCCAGCAGAGATCAAGAGACCCAGTACTTC.

This chain connects TRBV5-4 to TRBJ2-5; 8 bases fit TRBD1. CDR1 and CDR2 (germline): SGHNT, YYREEE (reference sequence). With 4 bases clipped from V and 2 bases from J, the junction kept 7 bases outside the gene matches. CDR3 length equals 15 residues. The CDR3, as DNA: TGTGCCAGCAGCGACCAGACAGGGGATCAAGAGACCCAGTACTTC. It codes for CASSDQTGDQETQYF. Combining the CDR3 with reference TRBV5-4 and TRBJ2-5 gives the whole variable domain ETGVTQSPTHLIKTRGQQVTLRCSSQSGHNTVSWYQQALGQGPQFIFQYYREEENGRGNFPPRFSGLQFPNYSSELNVNALELDDSALYLCASSDQTGDQETQYFGPGTRLLVL.

This rearrangement joins TRBV24-1 to TRBJ2-2; 8 nucleotides align to TRBD1. Unmatched junction bases numbered 7, after V lost 4 bases and J lost 4 bases. The CDR3 is made up of 16 amino acids. Looked up from germline, CDR1 is KGHDR and CDR2 is SFDVKD. The CDR3 reads CATSDPGQGSTGELFF. The CDR3 DNA reads as TGTGCCACCAGTGACCCAGGACAGGGTAGCACCGGGGAGCTGTTTTTT.

This clone was seen only once. J is TRBJ1-4 and V is TRBV7-2; 8 nucleotides align to TRBD1. The CDR3 sequence is 14 residues long. Trimming took 8 bases from V and 10 from J; bases not matched to a gene: 12. The germline gives CDR1 SGHTA, CDR2 FQGNSA. CDR3 amino acids: CASLKDRAARKLFF. In DNA, the CDR3 is TGTGCCAGCCTTAAGGACAGGGCAGCACGAAAACTGTTTTTT.

The V gene is TRBV18, the J gene TRBJ2-2, with D possibly being TRBD2 (6 bases). The V gene's germline CDR1 is KGHSH and CDR2 LQKENI. The ends were cut back, 3 bases at V and 4 bases at J, with 9 bases in the middle. The CDR3 has 14 amino acids. For the CDR3, the DNA is TGTGCCAGCTCACCGACGACTAGCACCGGGGAGCTGTTTTTT. It yields the protein CASSPTTSTGELFF.

This clone has only a few counts. CDR3 bases: TGCAGTGCTAGTCTAGGACAGGGGGCCTATGGCTACACCTTC. This gives the protein CSASLGQGAYGYTF. This sequence joins TRBV20-1 and TRBJ1-2; 11 bases agree with TRBD1. Germline loops: CDR1 DFQATT, CDR2 SNEGSKA (reference sequence). V was clipped by 3 bases and J by 4 bases; unmatched bases: 4. This CDR3 spans 14 amino acids.

The chain employs TRBV10-1 and TRBJ1-2; D is possibly TRBD1 (6 bases). The CDR3 spans 15 residues. Trimming cost V 7 bases and J 0 bases, with 15 bases left between them. CDR1 is WNHNN, CDR2 SYGVQD, per germline (reference sequence). This chain's CDR3 is CASMGGGRSNYGYTF. The CDR3 DNA reads TGCGCCAGCATGGGGGGGGGCAGATCTAACTATGGCTACACCTTC.

V and J are TRBV10-3 and TRBJ2-5; D not certain. This CDR3 contains 13 residues. V was pared by 2 bases and J by 4 bases, with 8 bases between. Germline values: CDR1 ENHRY, CDR2 SYGVKD. The CDR3 loop reads CAISEDPGETQYF. CDR3 bases: TGTGCCATCAGTGAGGATCCGGGAGAGACCCAGTACTTC.

This clone was seen more than once but under ten times. The V call is TRBV2, the J call TRBJ1-6; 8 positions match TRBD1. With 4 bases clipped from V and 10 bases from J, the junction kept 6 bases outside the gene matches. The CDR3 sequence is 14 residues long. Germline V lookup: CDR1 SNHLY, CDR2 FYNNEI. The CDR3 DNA is TGTGCCAGCAGTGTCCAGGGGGCTCGCTCACCCCTCCACTTT. Amino acid sequence: CASSVQGARSPLHF.

The rearrangement uses TRBV5-8 and TRBJ1-1; 9 nucleotides match TRBD1. The CDR3 spans 15 residues. Germline values: CDR1 SGHTS, CDR2 YDEGEE. V dropped 4 bases and J dropped 7; count of bases not matched to a gene: 11. The CDR3 loop reads CASSSRDREQGEAFF. CDR3 DNA sequence: TGTGCCAGCAGCAGCCGGGACAGGGAACAGGGTGAAGCTTTCTTT.

The J gene is TRBJ2-7, the V gene TRBV9, with D perhaps TRBD1 or TRBD2 (5 bases each). The CDR3 is made up of 13 amino acids. Germline CDR1 is SGDLS and CDR2 is YYNGEE. The germline V and J ends were trimmed by 0 bases and 8 bases, with 12 bases remaining between them. This CDR3 reads CASSVVPGSQQYV. The CDR3 DNA reads as TGTGCCAGCAGCGTAGTTCCAGGGAGTCAGCAGTACGTC.

Only a few counts were recorded for this clone. The CDR3 is CASSRTGTGTYEQYV. The CDR3 DNA follows: TGTGCCAGCAGTAGGACCGGGACAGGGACATACGAGCAGTACGTC. The genes are TRBV2 and TRBJ2-7; 9 bases agree with TRBD1. Per the germline V gene, CDR1 is SNHLY and CDR2 is FYNNEI. CDR3 length: 15 residues. With V trimmed by 5 bases and J by 4 bases, 9 bases remained unmatched.

The CDR3 here is CASSAASGGETQYF. The DNA of the CDR3 is TGTGCCAGTAGTGCCGCTAGCGGGGGAGAGACCCAGTACTTC. The J gene is TRBJ2-5, the V gene TRBV19; 10 bases match TRBD2. Germline-derived CDR1 and CDR2 are LNHDA and SQIVND (reference sequence). The CDR3 sequence is 14 residues long. Trimming cost V 5 bases and J 4 bases; bases outside gene matches: 4.

The chain links TRBV28 to TRBJ1-5; the match to TRBD1 covers 7 bases. Per the germline V gene, CDR1 is MDHEN and CDR2 is SYDVKM. V was pared by 7 bases and J by 3 bases, with 6 bases of the junction left unmatched. CDR3 length: 14 residues. The CDR3 bases are TGTGCCAGCACCAAGGGACAGCCCAATCAGCCCCAGCATTTT. Its protein is CASTKGQPNQPQHF.